The present TCR beta chain was sequenced within a study of blood T cell repertoires in COVID-19. Study in general: The samples span acute and convalescent COVID-19 from the United States, Italy and Spain.

V was clipped by 7 bases and J by 4 bases, with 14 bases between them. The CDR3 is 14 amino acids. Germline CDR1 MNHEY, CDR2 SVGAGI. This table comes from immunoSEQ multiplex PCR, and its TCRdb copy is limited to in-frame clones, with some not included. The sample yields 200,000 to 250,000 clones, about 79% seen once. Recovered participants had two consecutive negative NP/OP PCR tests, healthcare professional clearance, or symptom resolution. This sequence joins TRBV6-5 and TRBJ1-5; D gene unclear. The TCR was taken from a woman aged 55 to 70 who had recovered from COVID-19. The sample consisted of PBMCs or T cells enriched from blood (not recorded which). The CDR3 sequence is CASTTGLPNQPQHF. CDR3 sequence (DNA): TGTGCCAGCACCACCGGACTCCCGAATCAGCCCCAGCATTTT.